This passage covers 32 T cell receptor beta chains from one sample sequenced in a study of tumor-infiltrating lymphocytes in oesophageal squamous cell carcinoma. From the PCR reads, TCRdb called clonotypes with MiXCR, one entry per CDR3 protein. Here the sample spans approximately 22,000 distinct CDR3 sequences, around a third being singletons. Sequencing was done on a sample of esophageal tumor tissue. These TCRs come from a female donor with esophageal squamous cell carcinoma.

The chain combines TRBV2 with TRBJ1-4; no clear D. V was shortened by 8 bases and J by 0 bases, with 13 bases between the two germline ends. Germline V gene data show CDR1 as SNHLY and CDR2 as FYNNEI. This CDR3 comprises 15 residues. The CDR3 coding sequence is TGTGCCAGCTCGAAAAACAGTGCAACTAATGAAAAACTGTTTTTT. Residues: CASSKNSATNEKLFF.

The J gene is TRBJ2-1, the V gene TRBV25-1; 9 bases are shared with TRBD2. Germline CDR1 reads MGHDK; CDR2 reads SYGVNS. J gave up 7 bases and V 9 bases, and 16 bases lay outside the gene matches. The CDR3 extends over 16 amino acids. The CDR3 DNA is TGTGCCAGTAGGCGGGAGGGCCCCGGGAGGAGGAATGAGCAGTTCTTC. It is translated as CASRREGPGRRNEQFF.

This clonotype was seen repeatedly, ten times or more. The chain is built from TRBV6-1 and TRBJ2-7; D remains unclear. CDR3 size: 15 residues. Trimming stripped 2 bases from V and 1 base from J, with 12 bases between. CDR1 is MNHNS and CDR2 is SASEGT in the germline V gene. The CDR3 here is CASSELRGPSYEQYF. The CDR3 nucleotides read TGTGCCAGCAGTGAATTGAGAGGTCCTTCCTACGAGCAGTACTTC.

The genes are TRBV12-3 or TRBV12-4 and TRBJ2-6; 12 bases fit TRBD2. Near its end, the DNA agrees better with TRBJ2-1, so the J call may be wrong. This CDR3 has 14 residues. The chain's CDR3 is CASTTSGRFDEQFF. The CDR3 bases are TGTGCCAGCACCACTAGCGGGAGGTTCGATGAGCAGTTCTTC.

This clonotype has only a few counts. The rearrangement joins TRBV7-2 to TRBJ2-6; no clear D. This CDR3 comprises 15 residues. Trimming stripped 4 bases from V and 4 bases from J, with 11 bases between. Looked up from germline, CDR1 is SGHTA and CDR2 is FQGNSA. For the CDR3, the DNA is TGTGCCAGCAGCTGGCAGGATCCAGGGGCCAACGTCCTGACTTTC. Translating it yields CASSWQDPGANVLTF.

This clonotype was recorded a few times. No conserved phenylalanine or tryptophan ends this CDR3, so it is likely a read error. The DNA is left out, because the CDR3 cannot be placed on it with certainty; the CDR3 is given as TCRdb lists it. V usage is TRBV7-8 and J usage is TRBJ2-7; the table assigns TRBD1, which was not confirmed against the DNA. Germline V gene data show CDR1 as SGHVS and CDR2 as FQNEAQ. The CDR3 extends over 17 residues, inclusive of both ends. This CDR3 is CASSPAEGAQYGYTFGS.

Ten or more counts support this clonotype. The chain joins TRBV5-5 to TRBJ2-7, with D perhaps TRBD1 (6 bases). V was cut by 5 bases and J by 6 bases, with 15 bases left in between. Germline CDR1 is SGHKS and CDR2 is YYEKEE (reference sequence). CDR3 length: 13 amino acids. The CDR3 spells CASSTGHRGEQYF. The CDR3 DNA reads TGTGCCAGCAGTACGGGACATCGAGGCGAGCAGTACTTC.

The V gene is TRBV7-3, the J gene TRBJ2-3, with D uncertain. Germline values: CDR1 SGHTA, CDR2 FQGTGA. The CDR3 extends over 13 amino acids. V was cut by 0 bases and J by 7 bases, with 8 bases left in between. The CDR3 DNA follows: TGTGCCAGCAGCTTAACCAAGACACATACGCAGTATTTT. As protein: CASSLTKTHTQYF. Based on the CDR3 plus reference TRBV7-3 and TRBJ2-3, the full variable domain is GAGVSQTPSNKVTEKGKYVELRCDPISGHTALYWYRQSLGQGPEFLIYFQGTGAADDSGLPNDRFFAVRPEGSVSTLKIQRTERGDSAVYLCASSLTKTHTQYFGPGTRLTVL.

The V and J genes are TRBV6-1 and TRBJ2-5, with 7 bases matching TRBD1. The J call may be incorrect, as the DNA end agrees better with TRBJ2-7. The CDR3 sequence is 15 residues long. Germline assignment: CDR1 MNHNS and CDR2 SASEGT. CDR3 sequence: CASSDPIRGSYEQYF. CDR3 bases: TGTGCCAGCAGTGATCCGATCAGGGGGTCCTACGAGCAGTACTTC.

This clonotype was detected a few times. The chain carries TRBV7-8 and TRBJ2-1; 7 positions match TRBD1. The ends lost 5 bases at V and 0 bases at J; junction bases unmatched: 4. Per germline, CDR1 SGHVS and CDR2 FQNEAQ. This CDR3 contains 15 residues. The CDR3 coding sequence is TGTGCCAGCAGCCAAAGGGACAGCTCCTACAATGAGCAGTTCTTC. Its translation is CASSQRDSSYNEQFF.

This clonotype was detected many times. For the CDR3, the DNA is TGTGCCAGCAGCTTGGGGTACTCCTACAATGAGCAGTTCTTC. Amino acid sequence: CASSLGYSYNEQFF. The rearrangement joins TRBV5-8 to TRBJ2-1; unclear D gene. V gave up 0 bases and J gave up 0 bases, with 4 bases separating them. Germline lookup yields CDR1 SGHTS and CDR2 YDEGEE. The CDR3 is 14 residues long.

This clonotype has only a few counts. The chain joins TRBV11-2 to TRBJ2-7; D perhaps matches TRBD1 (6 bases). The J call may be in error: the DNA end matches TRBJ2-5 better. Germline values: CDR1 SGHAT, CDR2 FQNNGV. The CDR3 loop spans 15 amino acids. The CDR3 sequence is CASSRTGQPQETQYF. The CDR3 bases are TGTGCCAGCAGCCGCACAGGACAGCCTCAAGAGACCCAGTACTTC.

Many counts were recorded for this clonotype. The rearrangement joins TRBV2 to TRBJ1-5; D is unclear. Germline lookup yields CDR1 SNHLY and CDR2 FYNNEI. V lost 1 base, J lost 5 bases, and 6 bases lay in between. The CDR3 sequence is 13 residues long. The CDR3 spells CASSEGWDQPQHF. The CDR3 DNA follows: TGTGCCAGCAGTGAAGGGTGGGATCAGCCCCAGCATTTT.

This clonotype has ten or more counts. The rearrangement joins TRBV25-1 to TRBJ1-5; D gene unclear. Per germline, CDR1 MGHDK and CDR2 SYGVNS. The CDR3 spans 13 residues. Trimming shortened V by 0 bases and J by 7 bases, and 7 bases separated the two germline ends. This chain's CDR3 is CASSEYGSQPQHF. The CDR3 DNA is TGTGCCAGCAGTGAATATGGGAGCCAGCCCCAGCATTTT.

As for this clonotype: Relative to the germline gene, one junction end is altered; a read error may explain this. The chain is built from TRBV5-4 and TRBJ2-1; D may be TRBD2 (6 bases). CDR3 size: 14 residues. Per germline, CDR1 SGHNT and CDR2 YYREEE (reference sequence). The CDR3 here is CASSLGREFDEQFF. DNA of the CDR3: TGCGCCAGCAGCTTGGGTCGGGAGTTCGATGAGCAGTTCTTC.

The rearrangement joins TRBV6-1 to TRBJ2-1, with TRBD2 matching over 13 bases. The last part of the DNA fits TRBJ2-7 better; the J call may be wrong. Germline V lookup: CDR1 MNHNS, CDR2 SASEGT. The CDR3 totals 15 residues. CDR3 amino acids: CASSYTSGGVNEQYF. As DNA, the CDR3 is TGTGCCAGCAGTTATACTAGCGGGGGGGTGAATGAGCAGTACTTC.

At least ten counts were recorded for this clonotype. V usage is TRBV28 and J usage is TRBJ1-2; no firm D call. The ends were cut back, 6 bases at V and 1 base at J, with 6 bases in the middle. This CDR3 has 12 amino acids. CDR1 is MDHEN, CDR2 SYDVKM, per germline. As DNA, the CDR3 is TGTGCCAGCAGCTCGGATAACTATGGCTACACCTTC. It codes for CASSSDNYGYTF.

The chain joins TRBV11-2 to TRBJ2-1; 9 nucleotides agree with TRBD1. CDR1 is SGHAT and CDR2 is FQNNGV in the germline V gene. The CDR3 runs to 18 residues. J was trimmed by 4 bases and V by 0 bases; bases with no gene match: 10. The CDR3 nucleotides are TGTGCCAGCAGCTTAGACCCTTCCGGGACAGGGAGTTACAATGAGCAGTTCTTC. This gives the protein CASSLDPSGTGSYNEQFF.

This clonotype was observed at least ten times. This rearrangement joins TRBV6-6 to TRBJ1-6, with D possibly matching TRBD1 (6 bases). The V end lost 2 bases, the J end lost 14 bases, and 13 bases lay between the germline ends. Germline V gene data show CDR1 as MNHNY and CDR2 as SVGAGI (reference sequence). The CDR3 is 13 amino acids. For the CDR3, the DNA is TGTGCCAGCAGTTACACGGGGGGCGGGACCCTCCACTTT. Its protein is CASSYTGGGTLHF.

The V gene is TRBV29-1, the J gene TRBJ2-1; D is perhaps TRBD2 (6 bases). The CDR3 length is 13 residues. Germline CDR1 reads SQVTM; CDR2 reads ANQGSEA. With 8 bases removed from V and 8 bases from J, the gap between germline ends came to 19 bases. The CDR3 loop is CSIDAGITHEQFF. Here the CDR3 DNA reads TGCAGCATAGACGCGGGGATCACCCATGAGCAGTTCTTC.

The chain carries TRBV15 and TRBJ2-5, with D tentatively TRBD1 (6 bases). Per germline, CDR1 LNHNV and CDR2 YYDKDF (reference sequence). V was trimmed by 0 bases and J by 5 bases, leaving 19 bases between them. This CDR3 spans 17 amino acids. CDR3 in amino acids: CATSRDPPPTGWETQYF. CDR3 sequence (DNA): TGTGCCACCAGCAGAGATCCCCCCCCCACAGGGTGGGAGACCCAGTACTTC.

This clonotype appeared many times. V and J are TRBV10-3 and TRBJ2-5; no reliable D call. Between the trimmed V and J ends, which lost 10 bases and 2 bases, there was a span of 14 bases. This CDR3 is built from 13 residues. Germline loops: CDR1 ENHRY, CDR2 SYGVKD. Here the CDR3 reads CATTNEDQETQYF. For the CDR3, the DNA is TGTGCCACCACAAACGAGGATCAAGAGACCCAGTACTTC.

This clonotype was seen a few times. The genes are TRBV27 and TRBJ1-5; 10 bases are a match to TRBD1. This CDR3 has 14 residues. Germline V gives CDR1 MNHEY, CDR2 SMNVEV (reference sequence). Trimming took 5 bases from V and 4 from J; bases not matched to a gene: 2. The CDR3 reads CASSGDRGNQPQHF. The CDR3 nucleotides read TGTGCCAGCAGTGGGGACAGGGGAAATCAGCCCCAGCATTTT.

A word on this clonotype: One end of the junction is discordant with germline, which a read error may explain. CDR3: CASSLDTGGDTIYF. The CDR3, as DNA: TGTGCCAGCAGCTTGGACACCGGTGGAGACACCATATATTTT. The chain combines TRBV5-4 with TRBJ1-3, with D unclear. Germline V gene lookup returns CDR1 SGHNT and CDR2 YYREEE (reference sequence). The CDR3 consists of 14 residues.

By sample share, this clonotype is medium-sized. J is TRBJ1-4 and V is TRBV7-8; tentatively, D is TRBD1 (6 bases). The CDR3 has 15 amino acids. Germline V gene lookup returns CDR1 SGHVS and CDR2 FQNEAQ. V lost 5 bases and J 3 bases, leaving 13 bases between the germline ends. For the CDR3, the DNA is TGTGCCAGCAGCGGCTCCGGACAGCCTAATGAAAAACTGTTTTTT. Its translation: CASSGSGQPNEKLFF.

By frequency in the sample, this clonotype is medium-sized. V gene TRBV7-6 combines with J gene TRBJ1-1; possible D gene TRBD1, 5 bases. This CDR3 spans 16 amino acids. The V end was cut by 5 bases, the J end by 5 bases, with 21 bases between. Germline CDR1 is SGHVS and CDR2 is FNYEAQ. This chain's CDR3 is CASSPGGGGFGTEAFF. The CDR3 nucleotides are TGTGCCAGCAGCCCCGGGGGGGGGGGTTTCGGAACTGAAGCTTTCTTT.

In its sample, this clonotype was seen many times. Since a much larger clone is just one base distant, this may be a read error. V usage is TRBV6-1 and J usage is TRBJ2-1; maybe TRBD1 (5 bases). The J call is in doubt because the DNA end fits TRBJ2-7 better. This CDR3 contains 15 residues. Germline V gene sequence: CDR1 MNHNS, CDR2 SASEGT. CDR3 sequence: CASSSDRLSYNEQYF. DNA of the CDR3: TGTGCCAGCAGTTCAGACAGACTCTCCTACAATGAGCAGTACTTC.

This clonotype has at least ten counts. V and J are TRBV4-1 and TRBJ2-7; 7 bases are a match to TRBD2. This CDR3 is 17 amino acids long. Germline lookup yields CDR1 MGHRA and CDR2 YSYEKL. J gave up 1 base and V 0 bases, and 9 bases lay outside the gene matches. For the CDR3, the DNA is TGCGCCAGCAGCCAAGAACCCCTGACTAGCAGGTCCTACGAGCAGTACTTC. Amino acid sequence: CASSQEPLTSRSYEQYF.

The rearrangement joins TRBV9 to TRBJ1-3, with D possibly matching TRBD1 (5 bases). Trimming cost V 2 bases and J 0 bases, with 15 bases left between them. The V gene's germline CDR1 is SGDLS and CDR2 YYNGEE. The CDR3 loop spans 17 amino acids. The chain's CDR3 is CASSVAGGGFSGNTIYF. The CDR3 DNA reads as TGTGCCAGCAGCGTCGCTGGGGGAGGGTTCTCTGGAAACACCATATATTTT.

This clonotype appeared a few times. The chain has TRBV5-4 and TRBJ1-1; D is ambiguous. The V end lost 0 bases, the J end lost 2 bases, and 8 bases lay between the germline ends. This CDR3 has 14 amino acids. Per the germline V gene, CDR1 is SGHNT and CDR2 is YYREEE (reference sequence). The CDR3 reads CASSLVSENTEAFF. DNA of the CDR3: TGTGCCAGCAGCTTGGTTTCAGAAAACACTGAAGCTTTCTTT.

J is TRBJ1-1 and V is TRBV7-2; D is unclear. The CDR3 is made up of 14 amino acids. Germline lookup yields CDR1 SGHTA and CDR2 FQGNSA. Trimming shortened V by 2 bases and J by 0 bases, and 7 bases separated the two germline ends. The CDR3 bases are TGTGCCAGCAGCTTACACAGCATGAACACTGAAGCTTTCTTT. Translation: CASSLHSMNTEAFF.

This clonotype has just one count. In this CDR3 the conserved last residue, phenylalanine or tryptophan, is missing, so a read error is likely. Because the CDR3's place on the DNA is in doubt, the DNA is left out and the CDR3 is given as listed by TCRdb. The chain recombines TRBV7-6 with TRBJ1-3. The CDR3 length equals 10 residues, ends included. Germline values: CDR1 SGHVS, CDR2 FNYEAQ. CDR3 region: CASSLRASGN.